The rows below give T cell receptor beta chains drawn from one sample of a study of blood T cell repertoires in COVID-19. This table comes from immunoSEQ multiplex PCR, and its TCRdb copy is limited to in-frame clones, with some not included. This sample yields over 200,000 clones, of which more than 85% are seen a single time; roughly 8.6% belongs to the top ten. Sequencing used PBMCs or T cells enriched from blood (not recorded which). The receptors were sampled from a man in his forties who had recovered from COVID-19. The CDR3 runs from the conserved cysteine through the conserved F or W. The order of the fields is clone size, V gene, D gene, J gene, CDR3 protein, CDR3 DNA. D genes are given only for firm matches. Clone size, where shown, is once, few, many, or a class for clones that have expanded.

-	TRBV18	-	TRBJ2-2	CASSPSAFNTGELFF	TGTGCCAGCTCACCGAGCGCCTTTAACACCGGGGAGCTGTTTTTT
-	TRBV11-2	-	TRBJ1-2	CASSLEAGDNYGYTF	TGTGCCAGCAGCTTAGAGGCAGGCGATAACTATGGCTACACCTTC
-	TRBV7-8	TRBD1	TRBJ1-5	CASSEEGQNSNQPQHF	TGTGCCAGCAGCGAGGAGGGACAGAATAGCAATCAGCCCCAGCATTTT
few	TRBV23-1	-	TRBJ2-7	CASSQCSLTSAGYEQYF	TGCGCCAGCAGTCAATGTTCATTGACGTCGGCAGGCTACGAGCAGTACTTC
-	TRBV18	TRBD1	TRBJ1-3	CASSPLNNRGRSGNTIYF	TGTGCCAGCTCACCACTCAACAACAGGGGGCGATCAGGAAACACCATATATTTT
-	TRBV28	-	TRBJ2-5	CASSFSGQETQYF	TGTGCCAGCAGTTTCAGTGGCCAAGAGACCCAGTACTTC
-	TRBV11-2	-	TRBJ1-4	CASSSYRDPGGANEKLFF	TGTGCCAGCAGCTCCTACAGGGACCCGGGGGGAGCTAATGAAAAACTGTTTTTT
-	TRBV19	TRBD1	TRBJ1-2	CASRGTGGNYGYTF	TGTGCCAGTAGGGGGACAGGGGGTAATTATGGCTACACCTTC
-	TRBV5-1	-	TRBJ2-7	CASTGVRAYEQYF	TGCGCCAGCACGGGGGTCAGAGCCTACGAGCAGTACTTC
-	TRBV21-1	-	TRBJ2-4	CASSKAGGAKNIQYF	TGTGCCAGCAGCAAAGCGGGAGGGGCCAAAAACATTCAGTACTTC
-	TRBV27	TRBD1	TRBJ1-4	CASRYQTGNNEKLFF	TGTGCCAGCAGATACCAGACAGGGAATAATGAAAAACTGTTTTTT
-	TRBV10-2	-	TRBJ1-6	CASSRQASSRNSPLHF	TGCGCCAGCAGCAGGCAGGCGTCTTCTCGTAATTCACCCCTCCACTTT
-	TRBV11-3	TRBD2	TRBJ2-7	CASSLDAVAGQSYEQYF	TGTGCCAGCAGCTTAGATGCGGTAGCGGGGCAATCCTACGAGCAGTACTTC
-	TRBV5-8	TRBD1	TRBJ1-4	CASSFPMTGVEKLFF	TGTGCCAGCAGCTTTCCCATGACAGGGGTTGAAAAACTGTTTTTT
-	TRBV7-9	-	TRBJ1-1	CASSLYQGKNTEAFF	TGTGCCAGCAGCTTATACCAGGGGAAGAACACTGAAGCTTTCTTT
-	TRBV5-6	TRBD2	TRBJ2-7	CASSLGIRLAEKEQYF	TGTGCCAGCAGCTTGGGGATACGACTAGCAGAAAAGGAGCAGTACTTC